The present TCR beta chain was sequenced within a study of identical twins. Study-wide points: Excess low generation probability was seen in twin-shared out-of-frame alpha sequences.

This clonotype was found a few times. The antigen is unknown. The V and J ends lost 6 bases and 0 bases respectively, with 12 bases between them. The CDR3 spans 14 residues. A universal primer site came from template switching; cDNA carried unique molecular identifiers. MiXCR, applied by TCRdb to the 5' RACE reads, yields one record per CDR3 protein. The sample gives just under 550,000 distinct CDR3 sequences, roughly 15% of which show up once; roughly 0.44% is in the top ten. This same sample was also taken into another study, of yellow fever vaccine responses in identical twins.

The chain links TRBV12-3 or TRBV12-4 to TRBJ2-7; D may be TRBD2 (6 bases). The sequence was obtained from a woman aged 18-29 years in good health. Sequenced: CD4+ T cells sorted from blood. For the CDR3, the DNA is TGTGCCAGCAGCGGGAGTTTGAGCTCCTACGAGCAGTACTTC. This codes for CASSGSLSSYEQYF.